The text below deals with one T cell receptor beta chain. At least ten counts were recorded for this clone. Its antigen is not yet known. The CDR3 end lies 3 residues beyond the end of the read and is filled in from the germline J gene. Most CVID patients and most healthy controls were of Caucasian heritage. Heparinized peripheral whole blood samples of about 5 to 8 ml were collected from each donor. TCRbeta CDR3 repertoires were sequenced from genomic DNA of adults with common variable immune deficiency (CVID) and healthy adult controls. A total of about 22 healthy adult volunteers (approximately 12 female and around 10 male; age range 23 to 66 years, mean age about 32) were included in the control group. Diluted blood was subjected to density centrifugation over Hypaque 1077 or Ficoll-Paque for isolation of peripheral blood mononuclear cells. Genomic DNA was extracted from unsorted mononuclear cells by Qiagen column purification or by a centrifugation-based method.

This record comes from a study of T cell clonality in common variable immunodeficiency (dated by TCRdb to the mid-2010s). What the work shows at the level of the full study, not this receptor alone: Increased TCRbeta clonality was found in CVID subjects compared with healthy controls (t-test p = 0.018), with the increase being most characteristic of about a third of subjects. Fewer deletions and N-nucleotide insertions were reportedly observed in CVID TCRbeta sequences, and highly modified clones with 13 or more V deletions were reportedly absent from CVID TCRbeta sequences. Even though DNA input was equal, the average per sample came to 65,000 to 100,000 unique sequences for controls compared with around 33,000 for CVID samples. Healthy controls shared more TCRbeta clones with each other than CVID subjects shared among themselves (p < 0.0001). The authors noted that sequencing repertoires of T cell subpopulations would be needed to clarify what caused the increased clonality in CVID. Correlations of repertoire features with clinical complications were constrained by heterogeneity among patients within the CVID cohort.

From the cysteine through the phenylalanine, the CDR3 covers 13 amino acids. Of the CDR3's DNA, 30 bases were read; they are in frame from base 1. Trimming takes 4 bases off V and 5 bases off J; junction bases not matched to a gene: 1. The CDR1 and CDR2 encoded by the germline V gene (reference sequence) are GTSNPN and SVGIG. For sequencing, equivalent amounts of genomic DNA were input from CVID and control samples. For every sample, a 60 bp segment covering the rearranged TCRbeta CDR3 region was amplified and then sequenced. The immunoSEQ assay, a bias-corrected multiplex PCR with high-throughput sequencing, was employed for TCRbeta amplification. Turning to the authors' computational methods: Every unique nucleotide sequence counted as a clone and was annotated with V, D and J genes, copy number and frequency. Sequences were labeled productive if in frame, and non-productive if out of frame or containing stop codons. Clonality was calculated from Shannon's entropy as previously described. Mean CDR3 Kyte-Doolittle hydropathy was derived from the predicted amino acid sequences of productive clones. Using the R hclust function, scaled V gene usage was clustered hierarchically with Manhattan distance and complete linkage. Sharing of clones by CDR3 amino acid sequence was evaluated through resampling of 12 repertoires per group over 100 rounds. The repertoires were searched for 60 to 70 published EBV-specific TCRbeta sequences and a few hundred published CMV-specific TCRbeta sequences. Analysis left out a couple of CVID samples that produced under 10,000 sequences, so some 45 CVID repertoires remained. Not all clones reach the TCRdb copy of this immuneACCESS table, which keeps in-frame sequences only. Checked studies attribute under half of the gap to unresolved V genes and leave the rest unexplained. Clone size and the V and J calls come from that table; the DNA yielded D and trimming. This sample was tabulated with approximately 81,000 clones, among which there are no singletons. Around 0.8% of the sample is in the top ten clones.

The sequenced material came from peripheral blood mononuclear cells. Here the chain combines TRBV30 and TRBJ1-6; 8 bases in between match TRBD1. This receptor was identified in a person aged 18 to 69 in good health. The CDR3 sequence is CAWMGQDNSPLHF. The sequenced part of the CDR3 DNA is TGTGCCTGGATGGGACAGGATAATTCACCC.